The 27 T cell receptor beta chains below come from one sample, sequenced in a study of identical twins. One entry per CDR3 protein, called by TCRdb with MiXCR from the 5' RACE reads. The sample yields a few hundred thousand distinct CDR3 sequences, approximately 15% seen once. Separately, the same data were catalogued under a study of yellow fever vaccine responses in identical twins.

Sequenced sample: CD4+ T cells sorted from blood. Receptors originate from a woman aged 18 to 35 in good health.

The table lists this clonotype with a few counts. The V call is TRBV7-2, the J call TRBJ2-1; D unclear. Germline V CDR1 and CDR2: SGHTA, FQGNSA. The germline V and J ends were trimmed by 6 bases and 7 bases, with 10 bases remaining between them. This CDR3 contains 12 residues. CDR3 bases: TGTGCCAGCAGGGCCCCTGGTAATGAGCAGTTCTTC. Translation: CASRAPGNEQFF.

The chain couples TRBV29-1 to TRBJ1-1; no definite D call. V dropped 2 bases and J dropped 2 bases, with 9 bases sitting between them. The CDR3 is 13 residues long. Germline-derived CDR1 and CDR2 are SQVTM and ANQGSEA. CDR3 DNA sequence: TGCAGCGTTGAACACAGCACTAACACTGAAGCTTTCTTT. The encoded protein is CSVEHSTNTEAFF.

Ten or more counts support this clonotype. V is TRBV4-3 and J is TRBJ2-3, with TRBD2 identical over 8 bases. CDR3 length: 16 amino acids. Germline V gene lookup returns CDR1 LGHNA and CDR2 YSLEER. The ends lost 1 base at V and 2 bases at J; junction bases unmatched: 5. The CDR3 nucleotides read TGCGCCAGCAGCCAAGTCTTCGGGAGGGCCACAGATACGCAGTATTTT. Encoded protein: CASSQVFGRATDTQYF.

This clonotype was seen more than once but under ten times. The gene calls are TRBV7-9 and TRBJ2-1, with D perhaps TRBD2 (7 bases). The CDR3 consists of 16 residues. Germline CDR1 SEHNR, CDR2 FQNEAQ (reference sequence). V was shortened by 3 bases and J by 9 bases, with 21 bases between the two germline ends. The CDR3 region is CASSLRKGGGLGEQFF. The CDR3 DNA reads TGTGCCAGCAGCTTGCGAAAGGGGGGGGGCCTCGGTGAGCAGTTCTTC.

The chain links TRBV28 to TRBJ2-1; no firm D call. Germline CDR1 reads MDHEN; CDR2 reads SYDVKM. Trimming shortened V by 2 bases and J by 3 bases, and 14 bases separated the two germline ends. This CDR3 comprises 16 residues. The CDR3, as DNA: TGTGCCAGCAGTTTAAGGAGAGGCACCCTCTACAATGAGCAGTTCTTC. Its translation: CASSLRRGTLYNEQFF.

This chain connects TRBV11-2 to TRBJ2-5; 8 nucleotides agree with TRBD2. The CDR3 covers 16 residues. Trimming cost V 5 bases and J 7 bases; bases outside gene matches: 15. Per germline, CDR1 SGHAT and CDR2 FQNNGV. The CDR3 DNA reads as TGTGCCAGCAGCCCCTCCGGGACTAGGGGAGGTGGGACCCAGTACTTC. Translated, it gives CASSPSGTRGGGTQYF. Using reference TRBV11-2 and TRBJ2-5 for the parts outside the CDR3, the full variable domain is EAGVAQSPRYKIIEKRQSVAFWCNPISGHATLYWYQQILGQGPKLLIQFQNNGVVDDSQLPKDRFSAERLKGVDSTLKIQPAKLEDSAVYLCASSPSGTRGGGTQYFGPGTRLLVL.

This clonotype came up a few times. The chain recombines TRBV28 with TRBJ2-4; 7 bases align to TRBD2. Per the germline V gene, CDR1 is MDHEN and CDR2 is SYDVKM. The ends lost 9 bases at V and 0 bases at J; junction bases unmatched: 14. This CDR3 comprises 17 residues. This chain's CDR3 is CASDYGGSPLAKNIQYF. CDR3 coding DNA: TGTGCCAGTGATTACGGGGGGTCCCCTCTAGCCAAAAACATTCAGTACTTC.

The rearrangement links TRBV5-1 to TRBJ2-6; 9 nucleotides agree with TRBD1. The CDR3 is made up of 18 amino acids. Trimming cost V 4 bases and J 0 bases; bases outside gene matches: 8. From germline, CDR1 is SGHRS and CDR2 YFSETQ. The CDR3 DNA is TGCGCCAGCAGCAGCGGAGGGACAGGGATCTCTGGGGCCAACGTCCTGACTTTC. Its protein product is CASSSGGTGISGANVLTF. The complete variable domain, with remaining parts taken from reference TRBV5-1 and TRBJ2-6, reads KAGVTQTPRYLIKTRGQQVTLSCSPISGHRSVSWYQQTPGQGLQFLFEYFSETQRNKGNFPGRFSGRQFSNSRSEMNVSTLELGDSALYLCASSSGGTGISGANVLTFGAGSRLTVL.

Ten or more counts support this clonotype. The V and J genes are TRBV20-1 and TRBJ2-5; D not resolved. Germline V CDR1 and CDR2: DFQATT, SNEGSKA (reference sequence). V was trimmed by 2 bases and J by 4 bases, leaving 14 bases between them. This CDR3 is built from 14 residues. This CDR3 reads CSARRTGGTETQYF. CDR3 nucleotide sequence: TGCAGTGCTAGAAGAACGGGCGGAACAGAGACCCAGTACTTC.

The V and J genes are TRBV20-1 and TRBJ2-1; possibly TRBD1 for D (7 bases). This CDR3 is 15 amino acids long. Germline assignment: CDR1 DFQATT and CDR2 SNEGSKA (reference sequence). V dropped 2 bases and J dropped 5 bases, with 16 bases sitting between them. The CDR3 protein is CSARLNRGGNNEQFF. DNA for the CDR3: TGCAGTGCTAGATTAAACAGGGGAGGTAACAATGAGCAGTTCTTC.

This chain uses TRBV4-1 with TRBJ2-7; 8 bases agree with TRBD2. Germline V CDR1 and CDR2: MGHRA, YSYEKL. J was trimmed by 2 bases and V by 1 base; bases with no gene match: 7. This CDR3 spans 16 amino acids. The CDR3 nucleotides read TGCGCCAGCAGCCAAGGGACTAGCTACAGTACCTACGAGCAGTACTTC. This codes for CASSQGTSYSTYEQYF.

The CDR3 is CASNLGGEKGSPLHF. CDR3 sequence (DNA): TGTGCCAGCAACCTCGGGGGGGAGAAGGGTTCACCCCTCCACTTT. The genes are TRBV7-8 and TRBJ1-6; TRBD1 is a possible D gene (5 bases). Trimming pared 7 bases from V and 9 bases from J, leaving 19 bases between. Germline V CDR1 and CDR2: SGHVS, FQNEAQ. The CDR3 is 15 amino acids. Variable domain in full (rest from reference TRBV7-8 and TRBJ1-6): GAGVSQSPRYKVAKRGQDVALRCDPISGHVSLFWYQQALGQGPEFLTYFQNEAQLDKSGLPSDRFFAERPEGSVSTLKIQRTQQEDSAVYLCASNLGGEKGSPLHFGNGTRLTVT.

This clonotype was detected a few times. The chain recombines TRBV12-3 or TRBV12-4 with TRBJ2-3; D call uncertain. This CDR3 comprises 11 residues. Trimming cost V 10 bases and J 3 bases, with 8 bases left between them. The CDR3 DNA follows: TGTGCCACCTTACGTACAGATACGCAGTATTTT. Its protein is CATLRTDTQYF.

This clonotype was counted between two and nine times. The chain combines TRBV10-3 with TRBJ2-5; 13 bases are shared with TRBD2. Losses at the gene ends were 6 bases for V and 4 bases for J; bases not matched to a gene: 5. This CDR3 has 15 residues. The germline gives CDR1 ENHRY, CDR2 SYGVKD. Here the CDR3 reads CAISGTSGKGETQYF. In DNA form, the CDR3 reads TGTGCCATCAGCGGGACTAGCGGGAAAGGAGAGACCCAGTACTTC.

The chain joins TRBV20-1 to TRBJ2-6; D is unclear. CDR1 and CDR2 (germline): DFQATT, SNEGSKA (reference sequence). Trimming left V 4 bases short and J 1 base short, with 8 bases between. CDR3 length: 14 amino acids. The CDR3 DNA is TGCAGTGCTACCACGGCGTCTGGGGCCAACGTCCTGACTTTC. Its translation is CSATTASGANVLTF.

The V gene is TRBV10-3, the J gene TRBJ2-1; TRBD1 is a possible D gene (6 bases). CDR3 length: 18 residues. Germline lookup yields CDR1 ENHRY and CDR2 SYGVKD. The ends were cut back, 4 bases at V and 2 bases at J, with 21 bases in the middle. This CDR3 is CAISAGTQPLGAYNEQFF. The DNA for the CDR3 is TGTGCCATCAGTGCCGGGACACAGCCTCTGGGCGCCTACAATGAGCAGTTCTTC.

This clonotype turned up a few times. V gene TRBV6-5 combines with J gene TRBJ1-5, with TRBD1 identical over 7 bases. Germline loops: CDR1 MNHEY, CDR2 SVGAGI. V shed 2 bases, J shed 1 base, and the junction held 5 bases outside the gene matches. There are 16 residues in the CDR3. CDR3 nucleotide sequence: TGTGCCAGCAGTTACAAGACAGGGTCGAGCAATCAGCCCCAGCATTTT. Translating it yields CASSYKTGSSNQPQHF.

This clonotype was counted ten times or more. The gene calls are TRBV12-3 or TRBV12-4 and TRBJ2-3, with D perhaps being TRBD1 or TRBD2 (5 bases each). V shed 0 bases and J shed 4 bases, with 8 bases lying between them. The CDR3 loop spans 14 amino acids. CDR3 in amino acids: CASSLAGVPDTQYF. Here the CDR3 DNA reads TGTGCCAGCAGTTTAGCGGGGGTCCCAGATACGCAGTATTTT.

The rearrangement joins TRBV20-1 to TRBJ2-2, with 7 bases aligning to TRBD1. Germline CDR1 is DFQATT and CDR2 is SNEGSKA (reference sequence). The CDR3 has 17 residues. Germline trimming cut 1 base from V and 0 bases from J; bases unmatched to any gene: 8. The CDR3 DNA is TGCAGTGCTAGAGCCACAAGACAGGGAACGAACACCGGGGAGCTGTTTTTT. This translates into CSARATRQGTNTGELFF.

Of note for this clonotype: At one of its ends the junction is not consistent with the germline gene, which may arise from a read error. The chain links TRBV6-5 to TRBJ2-4; D possibly corresponds to TRBD2 (6 bases). The CDR3 has 14 amino acids. The V gene's germline CDR1 is MNHEY and CDR2 SVGAGI. The CDR3 region is CASNYLQGGNIQYF. As DNA, the CDR3 is TGTGCCAGCAATTACCTGCAGGGAGGAAACATTCAGTACTTC.

Here the CDR3 DNA reads TGCAGTGCTAGAGATTACGGGGGCACAGATACGCAGTATTTT. Its protein is CSARDYGGTDTQYF. The J gene is TRBJ2-3, the V gene TRBV20-1; D may be TRBD2 (5 bases). CDR1 and CDR2 (germline): DFQATT, SNEGSKA (reference sequence). The V end was cut by 0 bases, the J end by 1 base, with 8 bases between. CDR3 length: 14 residues.

This rearrangement joins TRBV5-1 to TRBJ2-2; maybe TRBD2 (5 bases). The CDR3 loop spans 16 amino acids. The V gene's germline CDR1 is SGHRS and CDR2 YFSETQ. The germline V and J ends were trimmed by 4 bases and 1 base, with 14 bases remaining between them. The CDR3 protein is CASSRWTGMNTGELFF. For the CDR3, the DNA is TGCGCCAGCAGCCGCTGGACGGGGATGAACACCGGGGAGCTGTTTTTT.

The chain recombines TRBV7-2 with TRBJ2-7, with 8 bases matching TRBD1. From germline, CDR1 is SGHTA and CDR2 FQGNSA. V lost 8 bases, J lost 4 bases, and 10 bases stayed unmatched. The CDR3 covers 14 residues. The chain's CDR3 is CASGIGTGPYEQYF. The CDR3 DNA sequence: TGTGCCAGCGGAATTGGGACAGGACCTTACGAGCAGTACTTC.

The V gene is TRBV20-1, the J gene TRBJ2-5; 10 bases match TRBD2. Trimming at V came to 4 bases and at J to 5 bases, leaving 10 bases not matched to a gene. Germline assignment: CDR1 DFQATT and CDR2 SNEGSKA (reference sequence). CDR3 length: 15 amino acids. The CDR3 nucleotides read TGCAGTGCTACTATTCCGGGACTAGCGAGGGAGACCCAGTACTTC. Encoded protein: CSATIPGLARETQYF.

This clonotype was seen a few times. This chain links TRBV20-1 with TRBJ2-3; D unresolved. Germline V lookup: CDR1 DFQATT, CDR2 SNEGSKA (reference sequence). The ends were cut back, 4 bases at V and 4 bases at J, with 3 bases in the middle. This CDR3 is 10 amino acids long. CDR3 sequence (DNA): TGCAGTGCTACCTCAGATACGCAGTATTTT. Translation gives CSATSDTQYF.

This chain joins TRBV27 and TRBJ2-2, with a tentative D call TRBD2 (7 bases). V was pared by 5 bases and J by 7 bases, with 20 bases between. This CDR3 region has 16 residues. Germline lookup yields CDR1 MNHEY and CDR2 SMNVEV (reference sequence). The chain's CDR3 is CASSRSAGANLGELFF. The CDR3 DNA follows: TGTGCCAGCAGTCGTTCGGCGGGGGCCAATCTCGGGGAGCTGTTTTTT.

This clonotype was counted ten times or more. The chain employs TRBV4-2 and TRBJ2-2; 7 bases line up with TRBD1. The CDR3 length is 15 residues. After removal of 6 bases from V and 2 bases from J, the junction contained 6 bases not matched to a gene. Germline-derived CDR1 and CDR2 are LGHNA and YNFKEQ. DNA of the CDR3: TGTGCCAGCAGTACGGCAGGGGGTAACACCGGGGAGCTGTTTTTT. Translated, it gives CASSTAGGNTGELFF.